This entry lists 23 T cell receptor beta chains sequenced from one sample in a study of cytomegalovirus exposure and HLA in healthy donors (dated by TCRdb to 2016 to 2017). Library prep was done by the immunoSEQ multiplex PCR assay. For the multiplex PCR, a mixture combining 60 forward primers for TCR Vbeta segments and 13 reverse primers for TCR Jbeta segments was used. TCRdb took this table from immuneACCESS and kept in-frame rearrangements with V and J called. Such tables lack part of the clones; where checked against another copy, unresolved V genes explain under half of the gap, and the rest is unexplained. The record for this sample contains about 170,000 clones. 0.65% to 0.9% of the sample is held by the ten biggest clonotypes. The specimen sequenced was PBMCs. Receptor source: a young woman in good health and CMV-seropositive.

The genes are TRBV18 and TRBJ1-2, with 10 bases matching TRBD1. Trimming removed 1 base from V and 6 bases from J; junction bases left unmatched: 11. Germline loops: CDR1 KGHSH, CDR2 LQKENI. CDR3 size: 17 residues. The CDR3 coding sequence is TGTGCCAGCTCACCACGAGGATCGGACAGGGGGTACGATGGCTACACCTTC. This gives the protein CASSPRGSDRGYDGYTF.

The chain combines TRBV7-9 with TRBJ2-1; perhaps TRBD2 as D (6 bases). V lost 2 bases and J lost 9, with 11 bases in between. The CDR3 runs 13 residues. The germline V gene has CDR1 SEHNR and CDR2 FQNEAQ (reference sequence). The CDR3 protein is CASSLYDGGEQFF. The CDR3 nucleotides read TGTGCCAGCAGCTTATACGACGGGGGTGAGCAGTTCTTC.

The genes are TRBV29-1 and TRBJ1-5; D uncertain. The length of the CDR3 is 14 residues. Per germline, CDR1 SQVTM and CDR2 ANQGSEA. The ends were cut back, 5 bases at V and 1 base at J, with 12 bases in the middle. In DNA form, the CDR3 reads TGCAGCGTTTCAACAGCGGAGAGCAATCAGCCCCAGCATTTT. Translating gives CSVSTAESNQPQHF. Combining the CDR3 with reference TRBV29-1 and TRBJ1-5 gives the whole variable domain SAVISQKPSRDICQRGTSLTIQCQVDSQVTMMFWYRQQPGQSLTLIATANQGSEATYESGFVIDKFPISRPNLTFSTLTVSNMSPEDSSIYLCSVSTAESNQPQHFGDGTRLSIL.

The genes are TRBV10-3 and TRBJ1-5; 8 positions match TRBD1. The germline V gene encodes CDR1 ENHRY and CDR2 SYGVKD. CDR3 length: 16 amino acids. Trimming took 2 bases from V and 3 from J; bases not matched to a gene: 6. The CDR3 protein is CAISEAGGSSNQPQHF. CDR3 in DNA: TGTGCCATCAGTGAGGCAGGGGGCTCGTCCAATCAGCCCCAGCATTTT.

The CDR3 loop reads CASRMTGASYEQYF. As DNA, the CDR3 is TGTGCCAGCAGGATGACAGGGGCCTCCTACGAGCAGTACTTC. The chain couples TRBV6-1 to TRBJ2-7; the match to TRBD1 covers 8 bases. The CDR3 loop spans 14 amino acids. V gave up 6 bases and J gave up 0 bases; unmatched junction bases: 4. Germline V CDR1 and CDR2: MNHNS, SASEGT.

The chain is built from TRBV11-3 and TRBJ2-1; 7 bases align to TRBD2. Germline lookup yields CDR1 SGHNT and CDR2 YENEEA. The CDR3 totals 15 residues. V lost 6 bases and J lost 0; bases outside the gene matches: 5. The CDR3 DNA follows: TGTGCCAGCAGTCCGGGGAGGGGCTCCTACAATGAGCAGTTCTTC. This encodes CASSPGRGSYNEQFF. Based on the CDR3 plus reference TRBV11-3 and TRBJ2-1, the full variable domain is EAGVVQSPRYKIIEKKQPVAFWCNPISGHNTLYWYLQNLGQGPELLIRYENEEAVDDSQLPKDRFSAERLKGVDSTLKIQPAELGDSAVYLCASSPGRGSYNEQFFGPGTRLTVL.

The chain links TRBV10-3 to TRBJ2-2; TRBD2 matches 7 bases. CDR1 is ENHRY and CDR2 is SYGVKD in the germline V gene. This CDR3 has 14 amino acids. V gave up 7 bases and J gave up 1 base; unmatched junction bases: 3. The CDR3 DNA follows: TGTGCCATCACAGCGGGGCAGAACACCGGGGAGCTGTTTTTT. Translated, it gives CAITAGQNTGELFF.

CDR3 in DNA: TGTGCCAGCAGTGAAGGGGAGTACAATCAGCCCCAGCATTTT. Its translation: CASSEGEYNQPQHF. The gene calls are TRBV2 and TRBJ1-5; D call uncertain. V lost 1 base and J lost 3, with 7 bases in between. From germline, CDR1 is SNHLY and CDR2 FYNNEI. The CDR3 has 14 residues.

This rearrangement joins TRBV10-2 to TRBJ1-2; 12 bases are shared with TRBD1. Trimming at V came to 4 bases and at J to 7 bases, leaving 4 bases not matched to a gene. The CDR3 runs to 14 residues. CDR1 is WSHSY, CDR2 SAAADI, per germline. The CDR3 DNA follows: TGCGCCAGCAGTGCCGGGACAGGGGGCTCTGGCTACACCTTC. This sequence encodes CASSAGTGGSGYTF.

V is TRBV18 and J is TRBJ2-2, with D tentatively TRBD1 (6 bases). Germline V gene sequence: CDR1 KGHSH, CDR2 LQKENI. The CDR3 contains 14 residues. V was shortened by 7 bases and J by 2 bases, with 11 bases between the two germline ends. CDR3 amino acids: CASFGTLNTGELFF. CDR3 bases: TGTGCCAGCTTCGGGACACTCAACACCGGGGAGCTGTTTTTT.

The V gene is TRBV18, the J gene TRBJ1-1; tentatively, D is TRBD1 (5 bases). Looked up from germline, CDR1 is KGHSH and CDR2 is LQKENI. The CDR3 totals 15 residues. The V gene lost 6 bases and the J gene lost 7 bases, with 21 bases spanning the gap. The CDR3 loop reads CASSDRAPEVGEAFF. As DNA, the CDR3 is TGTGCCAGCTCCGACAGAGCGCCCGAGGTCGGTGAAGCTTTCTTT.

J is TRBJ1-6 and V is TRBV2; D ambiguous. V was trimmed by 5 bases and J by 9 bases, leaving 11 bases between them. The CDR3 totals 13 residues. CDR1 is SNHLY, CDR2 FYNNEI, per germline. CDR3 residues: CASSISAGSPLHF. The CDR3 DNA reads TGTGCCAGCAGTATCTCCGCGGGTTCACCCCTCCACTTT.

The chain couples TRBV4-1 to TRBJ2-3; TRBD2 aligns across 8 bases. CDR3 length equals 17 residues. CDR1 is MGHRA, CDR2 YSYEKL, per germline. After removal of 0 bases from V and 0 bases from J, the junction contained 5 bases not matched to a gene. In nucleotides, the CDR3 is TGCGCCAGCAGCCAAGATCTCGCGGGGGGAAGCACAGATACGCAGTATTTT. Its translation: CASSQDLAGGSTDTQYF.

The chain combines TRBV11-2 with TRBJ2-3; 9 bases are a match to TRBD2. The CDR3 sequence is 19 residues long. Trimming removed 5 bases from V and 3 bases from J; junction bases left unmatched: 18. Germline CDR1 reads SGHAT; CDR2 reads FQNNGV. In DNA form, the CDR3 reads TGTGCCAGCAGCCCGTTTGCTGTGGGCGGGAGGGCCAGGACAGATACGCAGTATTTT. Protein product: CASSPFAVGGRARTDTQYF.

The rearrangement uses TRBV10-1 and TRBJ2-2, with D unresolved. Trimming left V 6 bases short and J 2 bases short, with 4 bases between. Per germline, CDR1 WNHNN and CDR2 SYGVQD (reference sequence). This CDR3 has 12 amino acids. CDR3 DNA sequence: TGCGCCAGCAGCTACAACACCGGGGAGCTGTTTTTT. Encoded protein: CASSYNTGELFF.

The chain uses TRBV2 and TRBJ2-7; 12 bases are a match to TRBD2. With V trimmed by 5 bases and J by 1 base, 9 bases remained unmatched. CDR1 is SNHLY and CDR2 is FYNNEI in the germline V gene. This CDR3 is 17 amino acids long. The CDR3 DNA reads TGTGCCAGCAGTAGTGATGGGACTAGCGGGTTTTCCTACGAGCAGTACTTC. This gives the protein CASSSDGTSGFSYEQYF.

V and J are TRBV7-8 and TRBJ1-1; TRBD1 aligns across 8 bases. The V gene end was trimmed by 5 bases and the J gene end by 11 bases; junction bases not matched to a gene: 7. Germline V lookup: CDR1 SGHVS, CDR2 FQNEAQ. The CDR3 has 12 amino acids. The CDR3 coding sequence is TGTGCCAGCAGCCCAGGACAGGGTGGTGCTTTCTTT. Translated, it gives CASSPGQGGAFF.

The CDR3 protein is CASTEGRGQAGYTF. In nucleotides, the CDR3 is TGTGCCAGCACCGAGGGTAGGGGGCAAGCTGGCTACACCTTC. The J gene is TRBJ1-2, the V gene TRBV2, with 7 positions matching TRBD1. This CDR3 comprises 14 residues. Germline loops: CDR1 SNHLY, CDR2 FYNNEI. The trim removed 7 bases at V and 7 bases at J, leaving 12 bases unmatched.

The CDR3: CASSTRDRGSPLHF. In DNA, the CDR3 is TGTGCCAGCAGTACCCGGGACAGGGGTTCACCCCTCCACTTT. The J gene is TRBJ1-6, the V gene TRBV6-1, with 10 bases aligning to TRBD1. J lost 9 bases, V lost 5 bases, and 4 bases had no gene match. The germline gives CDR1 MNHNS, CDR2 SASEGT. The CDR3 spans 14 residues.

CDR3 loop: CASGPSAGAGRQFF. The CDR3 DNA reads TGTGCTAGTGGACCCTCGGCGGGGGCAGGGAGGCAGTTCTTC. The rearrangement uses TRBV12-5 and TRBJ2-1; TRBD2 is a possible D gene (7 bases). Germline V lookup: CDR1 LGHNT, CDR2 FRNRAP. This CDR3 is 14 amino acids long. Trimming pared 6 bases from V and 12 bases from J, leaving 21 bases between.

The chain combines TRBV30 with TRBJ2-7, with a weak D call TRBD1 (7 bases). The CDR3 consists of 14 residues. The V gene's germline CDR1 is GTSNPN and CDR2 SVGIG (reference sequence). V lost 6 bases, J lost 2 bases, and 17 bases lay in between. The chain's CDR3 is CACNEQGGTYEQYF. CDR3 bases: TGTGCCTGTAATGAGCAGGGGGGCACCTACGAGCAGTACTTC.

The V gene is TRBV5-1, the J gene TRBJ1-4, with 10 bases identical to TRBD1. There are 15 residues in the CDR3. Per the germline V gene, CDR1 is SGHRS and CDR2 is YFSETQ. Trimming took 2 bases from V and 5 from J; bases not matched to a gene: 3. The CDR3 nucleotides are TGCGCCAGCAGCTTCGGGACAGGGGTGAATGAAAAACTGTTTTTT. Translating it yields CASSFGTGVNEKLFF.

This chain connects TRBV7-6 to TRBJ2-7; D might be TRBD2 (6 bases). The CDR3 spans 15 residues. Germline V gene data show CDR1 as SGHVS and CDR2 as FNYEAQ. Trimming pared 0 bases from V and 2 bases from J, leaving 11 bases between. CDR3 sequence: CASSLAASETYEQYF. CDR3 nucleotides: TGTGCCAGCAGCTTAGCGGCTAGCGAGACCTACGAGCAGTACTTC.